The next 10 T cell receptor beta chains were all read from a single sample in a study of blood T cell repertoires in COVID-19. Using immunoSEQ multiplex PCR, the repertoire was profiled, and TCRdb retains in-frame clones only, with some absent. The repertoire includes 50,000 to 65,000 clones, around four fifths of them detected once, and roughly 6% sits in the top ten. The sequenced sample was peripheral blood. These receptors all come from a human donor in a cohort sampled during active COVID-19.

This clone was counted a single time. The rearrangement links TRBV5-1 to TRBJ2-3; 10 bases are a match to TRBD1. In germline, CDR1 is SGHRS, CDR2 YFSETQ. CDR3 length: 16 residues. Trimming took 5 bases from V and 2 from J; bases not matched to a gene: 8. CDR3: CASSKLGTGATDTQYF. The DNA for the CDR3 is TGCGCCAGCAGTAAACTTGGGACAGGGGCCACAGATACGCAGTATTTT.

The rearrangement uses TRBV19 and TRBJ2-4; 14 nucleotides align to TRBD2. J was trimmed by 0 bases and V by 5 bases; bases with no gene match: 3. CDR1 and CDR2 (germline): LNHDA, SQIVND (reference sequence). The CDR3 loop spans 17 amino acids. In DNA, the CDR3 is TGTGCCAGTAGTCCCGGGACTAGCGGGGGAGCCAAAAACATTCAGTACTTC. Encoded protein: CASSPGTSGGAKNIQYF.

The J gene is TRBJ2-2, the V gene TRBV18; 8 nucleotides match TRBD1. In germline, CDR1 is KGHSH, CDR2 LQKENI. The ends lost 3 bases at V and 4 bases at J; junction bases unmatched: 7. There are 16 residues in the CDR3. The DNA of the CDR3 is TGTGCCAGCTCACCCAACTACAGGGGGTCCACCGGGGAGCTGTTTTTT. Encoded protein: CASSPNYRGSTGELFF.

This clone is a singleton in its sample. The chain joins TRBV5-1 to TRBJ1-4; D not certain. Trimming removed 4 bases at V and 0 bases at J, with 16 bases between. The CDR3 is 17 residues long. The germline V gene encodes CDR1 SGHRS and CDR2 YFSETQ. The CDR3 DNA follows: TGCGCCAGCAGCCTACAGCTATTGACATCAACTAATGAAAAACTGTTTTTT. As protein: CASSLQLLTSTNEKLFF.

This clone was detected only once. In DNA form, the CDR3 reads TGTGCCAGCAGCCTCTATCCCGGGACAGAAAATGGCTACACCTTC. Protein: CASSLYPGTENGYTF. This chain joins TRBV6-5 and TRBJ1-2; TRBD1 aligns across 7 bases. The V gene end was trimmed by 6 bases and the J gene end by 6 bases; junction bases not matched to a gene: 13. This CDR3 contains 15 residues. CDR1 and CDR2 (germline): MNHEY, SVGAGI.

V usage is TRBV2 and J usage is TRBJ1-1, with a possible D match to TRBD1 (6 bases). V lost 7 bases, J lost 7 bases, and 19 bases lay in between. The CDR3 sequence is 14 residues long. Germline V CDR1 and CDR2: SNHLY, FYNNEI. CDR3 in DNA: TGTGCCAGCACTCCCAGGGGTACCTACATTGAAGCTTTCTTT. Translating it yields CASTPRGTYIEAFF.

CDR3 loop: CASSQDPWQGGWHGYTF. CDR3 DNA sequence: TGTGCCAGCAGCCAAGATCCGTGGCAGGGGGGTTGGCATGGCTACACCTTC. The chain recombines TRBV3-1 (or the pseudogene TRBV3-2) with TRBJ1-2; 7 nucleotides match TRBD1. Per the germline V gene, CDR1 is LGHDT and CDR2 is YNNKEL (reference sequence). The CDR3 consists of 17 residues. V trimming: 0 bases; J trimming: 6 bases; junction bases outside the gene matches: 13.

This rearrangement joins TRBV6-6 to TRBJ2-7; 7 nucleotides agree with TRBD1. The CDR3 sequence is 15 residues long. CDR1 is MNHNY, CDR2 SVGAGI, per germline (reference sequence). The trim removed 2 bases at V and 5 bases at J, leaving 9 bases unmatched. The CDR3 DNA is TGTGCCAGCAGTTACCCCCCCAGACAGGGCAACGAGCAGTACTTC. This codes for CASSYPPRQGNEQYF.

V gene TRBV5-6 combines with J gene TRBJ1-2; 12 bases agree with TRBD1. Looked up from germline, CDR1 is SGHDT and CDR2 is YYEEEE. The CDR3 totals 15 residues. With 2 bases clipped from V and 6 bases from J, the junction kept 5 bases outside the gene matches. The CDR3 sequence is CASSFPGQGAHGYTF. CDR3 in DNA: TGTGCCAGCAGCTTTCCGGGACAGGGGGCGCATGGCTACACCTTC.

The chain uses TRBV5-1 and TRBJ2-7, with 8 bases lining up with TRBD2. CDR1 and CDR2 from the germline V gene are SGHRS and YFSETQ. The CDR3 runs to 15 residues. V was clipped by 4 bases and J by 2 bases; unmatched bases: 8. The CDR3 region is CASSLYSGDTYEQYF. In nucleotides, the CDR3 is TGCGCCAGCAGCCTATATAGCGGGGATACCTACGAGCAGTACTTC.